These T cell receptor beta chains were read from a single sample in a study of cytotoxic CD8 clonotypes in ibrutinib-treated CLL. Data came from immunoSEQ multiplex PCR; TCRdb stores just in-frame clones and leaves some out. The profile shows roughly 15,000 clones, 81% of them singletons. The material was PBMCs, obtained before ibrutinib treatment. These receptors all come from a human donor with chronic lymphocytic leukemia. CDR3s include the opening cysteine and the closing phenylalanine or tryptophan. Fields, in order: V gene, clone size, D gene, J gene, CDR3 protein, CDR3 DNA. D genes are given only for firm matches. Clone size is given for some rows only: seen once, a few or many times, or a class if the clone is expanded.

>TRBV2|once|.|TRBJ2-7
CASSQEISYEQYF
TGTGCCAGCAGTCAGGAAATTAGCTACGAGCAGTACTTC
>TRBV7-3|once|TRBD1|TRBJ2-2
CASSRDRDPGELFF
TGTGCCAGCAGCCGAGACAGGGACCCCGGGGAGCTGTTTTTT
>TRBV6-6|few|TRBD2|TRBJ2-3
CASTSTGTMTDTQYF
TGTGCCAGCACCTCAACCGGGACTATGACAGATACGCAGTATTTT
>TRBV11-3|.|.|TRBJ2-2
CASSLGPWGTGELFF
TGTGCCAGCAGCTTAGGACCGTGGGGGACCGGGGAGCTGTTTTTT
>TRBV19|once|.|TRBJ2-1
CASSMRGGPYNEQFF
TGTGCCAGTAGTATGAGGGGCGGTCCCTACAATGAGCAGTTCTTC
>TRBV1|.|.|TRBJ2-7
CTSTRRVSRDEQYF
TGCACCAGCACCCGTCGGGTAAGCCGGGACGAGCAGTACTTC
>TRBV5-1|.|.|TRBJ1-1
CASSLGLGAGGTEAFF
TGCGCCAGCAGCTTGGGTCTAGGGGCGGGGGGCACTGAAGCTTTCTTT
>TRBV28|.|.|TRBJ2-2
CASSSSQGVGELFF
TGTGCCAGCAGTTCATCTCAGGGCGTCGGGGAGCTGTTTTTT
>TRBV7-2|.|.|TRBJ1-5
CASSPGATNNQPQHF
TGTGCCAGCAGCCCCGGGGCCACCAACAATCAGCCCCAGCATTTT
>TRBV25-1|.|.|TRBJ1-4
CASSEYGGATNEKLFF
TGTGCCAGCAGTGAATATGGGGGGGCAACTAATGAAAAACTGTTTTTT
>TRBV11-2|.|.|TRBJ2-3
CASSLHGTDTQYF
TGTGCCAGCAGCTTACACGGGACAGATACGCAGTATTTT
>TRBV4-2|.|TRBD2|TRBJ2-7
CASSQDMGGSYEQYF
TGTGCCAGCAGCCAAGATATGGGGGGGTCCTACGAGCAGTACTTC
>TRBV10-3|.|.|TRBJ2-1
CAISGGGSYDEQFF
TGTGCCATCAGTGGCGGGGGCTCCTACGATGAGCAGTTCTTC
>TRBV5-1|.|.|TRBJ2-1
CASSLDARSHNEQFF
TGCGCCAGCAGCTTAGACGCTAGATCCCACAATGAGCAGTTCTTC
>TRBV7-9|.|.|TRBJ2-5
CASGGQETQYF
TGTGCCAGCGGCGGACAAGAGACCCAGTACTTC
>TRBV2|.|.|TRBJ2-3
CASSELGTDTQYF
TGTGCCAGCAGTGAACTAGGCACAGATACGCAGTATTTT
>TRBV4-2|.|TRBD2|TRBJ2-3
CASSQRGSTDTQYF
TGTGCCAGCAGCCAGCGGGGGAGCACAGATACGCAGTATTTT
>TRBV6-5|.|.|TRBJ2-7
CASNPLGGVGYEQYF
TGTGCCAGCAACCCCCTGGGGGGAGTTGGCTACGAGCAGTACTTC
>TRBV6-6|.|.|TRBJ2-3
CASRAGASTDTQYF
TGTGCCAGCCGGGCAGGGGCTTCCACAGATACGCAGTATTTT
>TRBV6-4|.|.|TRBJ1-5
CASSDSGGDQPQHF
TGTGCCAGCAGTGACTCGGGGGGCGATCAGCCCCAGCATTTT
>TRBV6-6|.|TRBD1|TRBJ2-3
CASSKQGAEDTQYF
TGTGCCAGCAGTAAACAGGGGGCGGAAGATACGCAGTATTTT
>TRBV28|.|.|TRBJ2-1
CASTNPGAYNEQFF
TGTGCCAGCACTAACCCGGGAGCTTACAATGAGCAGTTCTTC
>TRBV7-2|.|TRBD1|TRBJ1-5
CASSGQGRSSGNQPQHF
TGTGCCAGCAGCGGACAGGGAAGGAGTTCCGGCAATCAGCCCCAGCATTTT
>TRBV19|.|.|TRBJ2-3
CATGTAGDTDTQYF
TGTGCCACGGGCACCGCAGGGGACACAGATACGCAGTATTTT
>TRBV15|.|TRBD1|TRBJ2-7
CATSRIRGTGSYEQYF
TGTGCCACCAGCAGAATTCGTGGGACAGGTTCCTACGAGCAGTACTTC
>TRBV4-3|.|.|TRBJ1-2
CASSQGLGQSGDGYTF
TGCGCCAGCAGCCAAGGACTCGGACAGTCAGGGGATGGCTACACCTTC
>TRBV7-3|.|.|TRBJ2-1
CASSSGLLVGGAEQFF
TGTGCCAGCAGCTCTGGTCTGCTAGTTGGGGGGGCTGAGCAGTTCTTC
>TRBV30|.|TRBD1|TRBJ1-3
CACLRDRGGSGNTIYF
TGTGCCTGCCTCAGGGACAGGGGGGGCTCTGGAAACACCATATATTTT
>TRBV18|.|TRBD2|TRBJ2-7
CASSPPNSGKGSYEQYF
TGTGCCAGCTCACCACCGAACAGCGGGAAAGGGTCCTACGAGCAGTACTTC
>TRBV28|.|.|TRBJ1-5
CASSSGSTGNQPQHF
TGTGCCAGCAGTTCGGGGTCGACGGGCAATCAGCCCCAGCATTTT
>TRBV11-2|few|.|TRBJ2-4
CASSLALAKNIQYF
TGTGCCAGCAGCTTGGCACTAGCCAAAAACATTCAGTACTTC
>TRBV29-1|once|.|TRBJ2-5
CSVRARIQETQYF
TGCAGCGTTAGGGCCCGTATACAAGAGACCCAGTACTTC